The clone carrying this T cell receptor (beta chain) was observed a few times. This specimen belongs to a study of response to subunit inactivated influenza vaccine. TCRdb re-called the RT-PCR reads through MiXCR, storing one row per CDR3 protein. The sample shows 550,000 to 800,000 distinct CDR3 sequences, 15% to 19% of them seen only once. The CDR3 contains 18 residues. The V gene end was trimmed by 3 bases and the J gene end by 2 bases; junction bases not matched to a gene: 13. The germline V gene encodes CDR1 SGHRS and CDR2 YFSETQ. The receptor's source is a man between 50 and 59 years old who received an inactivated influenza vaccine. Sequencing used PBMCs from blood, obtained 12 days after vaccination. The rearrangement uses TRBV5-1 and TRBJ1-2; 10 positions match TRBD1. The chain's CDR3 is CASSSGGTSTGGNYGYTF. The CDR3 coding sequence is TGCGCCAGCAGCTCGGGCGGGACATCGACAGGGGGCAACTATGGCTACACCTTC.